The 25 T cell receptor beta chains given below trace back to one sample, sequenced in a study of T cell responses to AZD1222 COVID-19 vaccine. Data came from immunoSEQ multiplex PCR; TCRdb stores just in-frame clones and leaves some out. The sample includes about 120,000 clones, 75% to 95% of them seen just once. The sample was peripheral blood, taken on day 0 of AZD1222 vaccination. Every receptor here comes from an adult in good health.

The chain combines TRBV14 with TRBJ2-1; 8 nucleotides agree with TRBD2. Germline assignment: CDR1 SGHDN and CDR2 FVKESK. This CDR3 comprises 19 residues. With V trimmed by 3 bases and J by 0 bases, 13 bases remained unmatched. CDR3 bases: TGTGCCAGCAGCCATTGGCTAGCGGGTGTCCCAATCTCCTACAATGAGCAGTTCTTC. It translates to CASSHWLAGVPISYNEQFF.

The chain employs TRBV5-5 and TRBJ1-5, with D maybe TRBD1 (5 bases). This CDR3 has 14 residues. The V and J ends lost 4 bases and 6 bases respectively, with 14 bases between them. Germline values: CDR1 SGHKS, CDR2 YYEKEE (reference sequence). CDR3 coding DNA: TGTGCCAGCAGCCCGACGGGACTCTCTCAGCCCCAGCATTTT. Translated, it gives CASSPTGLSQPQHF.

The chain combines TRBV29-1 with TRBJ2-1, with D possibly matching TRBD2 (5 bases). The ends were cut back, 5 bases at V and 6 bases at J, with 23 bases in the middle. Germline V gene data show CDR1 as SQVTM and CDR2 as ANQGSEA. This CDR3 has 16 amino acids. The CDR3 loop is CSVTSASSYLANEQFF. Written as DNA, the CDR3 is TGCAGCGTTACTTCGGCATCCTCATATCTAGCCAATGAGCAGTTCTTC.

The chain recombines TRBV7-9 with TRBJ1-1; D gene ambiguous. Germline V gene sequence: CDR1 SEHNR, CDR2 FQNEAQ (reference sequence). The V end lost 4 bases, the J end lost 1 base, and 7 bases lay between the germline ends. There are 13 residues in the CDR3. CDR3 in DNA: TGTGCCAGCAGCTCCGAATGGAACACTGAAGCTTTCTTT. Its translation: CASSSEWNTEAFF.

The V gene is TRBV9, the J gene TRBJ2-3, with 8 bases aligning to TRBD1. The germline V gene encodes CDR1 SGDLS and CDR2 YYNGEE. J was trimmed by 2 bases and V by 4 bases; bases with no gene match: 6. The CDR3 is 15 residues long. CDR3: CASSPDRASTDTQYF. CDR3 bases: TGTGCCAGCAGCCCGGACAGGGCTTCCACAGATACGCAGTATTTT.

CDR3 sequence reads: CASSLRSWLAGGNSYEQYF. CDR3 DNA sequence: TGTGCCAGCAGTCTGCGAAGTTGGCTAGCGGGAGGGAATTCCTACGAGCAGTACTTC. The rearrangement uses TRBV28 and TRBJ2-7; 12 positions agree with TRBD2. Trimming cost V 5 bases and J 1 base; bases outside gene matches: 15. In germline, CDR1 is MDHEN, CDR2 SYDVKM. The CDR3 contains 19 residues.

The V and J genes are TRBV24-1 and TRBJ2-1; D is perhaps TRBD1 or TRBD2 (5 bases each). The CDR3 consists of 15 residues. V lost 4 bases and J 6 bases, leaving 15 bases between the germline ends. Germline V lookup: CDR1 KGHDR, CDR2 SFDVKD. Here the CDR3 DNA reads TGTGCCACCAGTGACTCCTCCGGGACCCGCAATGAGCAGTTCTTC. This gives the protein CATSDSSGTRNEQFF.

This chain joins TRBV12-5 and TRBJ2-7; a possible D gene is TRBD2 (6 bases). This CDR3 is built from 15 residues. V was clipped by 0 bases and J by 4 bases, with 13 bases between them. CDR1 LGHNT and CDR2 FRNRAP come from the germline V gene. The CDR3 here is CASGLVGGDGYEQYF. The DNA for the CDR3 is TGTGCTAGTGGTTTGGTAGGCGGGGATGGTTACGAGCAGTACTTC.

CDR3 region: CASSEFGTLINQPQHF. The CDR3 DNA sequence: TGTGCCAGCAGTGAGTTCGGGACACTTATAAATCAGCCCCAGCATTTT. The rearrangement uses TRBV2 and TRBJ1-5; D is perhaps TRBD1 (6 bases). With 3 bases removed from V and 4 bases from J, the gap between germline ends came to 16 bases. CDR1 SNHLY and CDR2 FYNNEI come from the germline V gene. This CDR3 comprises 16 residues.

The V call is TRBV11-2, the J call TRBJ2-7; D remains ambiguous. V was clipped by 0 bases and J by 4 bases, with 10 bases between them. This CDR3 is built from 14 residues. Germline V gene sequence: CDR1 SGHAT, CDR2 FQNNGV. DNA of the CDR3: TGTGCCAGCAGCTTAGATAGGGCGGTTTACGAGCAGTACTTC. Its translation is CASSLDRAVYEQYF. Combining the CDR3 with reference TRBV11-2 and TRBJ2-7 gives the whole variable domain EAGVAQSPRYKIIEKRQSVAFWCNPISGHATLYWYQQILGQGPKLLIQFQNNGVVDDSQLPKDRFSAERLKGVDSTLKIQPAKLEDSAVYLCASSLDRAVYEQYFGPGTRLTVT.

The chain recombines TRBV7-3 with TRBJ1-1, with D possibly being TRBD1 (5 bases). The CDR3 has 13 residues. The V end lost 5 bases, the J end lost 4 bases, and 11 bases lay between the germline ends. CDR1 is SGHTA and CDR2 is FQGTGA in the germline V gene. Here the CDR3 reads CASSAVGGTEAFF. CDR3 nucleotide sequence: TGTGCCAGCAGCGCCGTGGGGGGCACTGAAGCTTTCTTT. Supplemented by reference TRBV7-3 and TRBJ1-1, the full variable domain reads GAGVSQTPSNKVTEKGKYVELRCDPISGHTALYWYRQSLGQGPEFLIYFQGTGAADDSGLPNDRFFAVRPEGSVSTLKIQRTERGDSAVYLCASSAVGGTEAFFGQGTRLTVV.

This chain connects TRBV5-1 to TRBJ2-1, with 10 bases aligning to TRBD1. CDR1 and CDR2 (germline): SGHRS, YFSETQ. This CDR3 is built from 15 residues. Trimming at V came to 5 bases and at J to 2 bases, leaving 4 bases not matched to a gene. The CDR3 is CASRPGTGAYNEQFF. DNA of the CDR3: TGCGCCAGCAGGCCCGGGACAGGGGCCTACAATGAGCAGTTCTTC.

The chain couples TRBV9 to TRBJ2-1; 10 positions agree with TRBD1. This CDR3 is built from 16 residues. Per germline, CDR1 SGDLS and CDR2 YYNGEE. The V segment lost 0 bases and the J segment 9 bases; nucleotides outside the gene matches: 9. The CDR3 is CASSVGSGQGMAEQFF. The DNA of the CDR3 is TGTGCCAGCAGCGTAGGGTCGGGACAGGGGATGGCTGAGCAGTTCTTC.

V gene TRBV9 combines with J gene TRBJ1-2; TRBD1 aligns across 9 bases. V was clipped by 6 bases and J by 7 bases; unmatched bases: 4. Germline CDR1 SGDLS, CDR2 YYNGEE. CDR3 length equals 12 residues. CDR3 loop: CASKQGAGGYTF. The CDR3 DNA is TGTGCCAGCAAACAGGGGGCCGGTGGCTACACCTTC.

This clone came up a few times. This chain connects TRBV7-7 to TRBJ1-3; 10 bases match TRBD1. Germline V gene sequence: CDR1 SSHAT, CDR2 FNYEAQ (reference sequence). The CDR3 consists of 13 residues. In nucleotides, the CDR3 is TGTGCTACTGGGACAGGGGCGGGAAACACCATATATTTT. This translates into CATGTGAGNTIYF.

This clone was detected only once. This chain connects TRBV7-6 to TRBJ1-4; 7 bases map to TRBD1. Unmatched junction bases numbered 11, after V lost 1 base and J lost 12 bases. Per germline, CDR1 SGHVS and CDR2 FNYEAQ. The CDR3 has 15 amino acids. The CDR3 DNA is TGTGCCAGCAGCTTAGGCGCGGACCCCAGGGGGGAACTGTTTTTT. Amino acid sequence: CASSLGADPRGELFF.

CDR3 protein: CASSIHGQNDKYF. The CDR3 DNA is TGTGCCAGTAGTATACATGGACAAAACGATAAGTACTTC. V usage is TRBV19 and J usage is TRBJ2-7; weak D call: TRBD1 (5 bases). CDR3 length equals 13 residues. V lost 2 bases to trimming and J lost 11 bases, with 16 bases between them. CDR1 is LNHDA, CDR2 SQIVND, per germline (reference sequence).

The CDR3 region is CASSPRYQGYEQFF. CDR3 in DNA: TGTGCCAGTAGTCCCCGTTACCAGGGTTATGAGCAGTTCTTC. The rearrangement links TRBV19 to TRBJ2-1; D perhaps matches TRBD1 (5 bases). CDR1 is LNHDA, CDR2 SQIVND, per germline (reference sequence). The CDR3 covers 14 residues. V dropped 5 bases and J dropped 8 bases, with 16 bases sitting between them.

In this sample, this clone turned up once. V is TRBV2 and J is TRBJ2-3, with a possible D match to TRBD1 (6 bases). Germline assignment: CDR1 SNHLY and CDR2 FYNNEI. V was cut by 10 bases and J by 5 bases, with 16 bases left in between. The CDR3 is 13 amino acids. The CDR3 loop is CAKRGYSVDTQYF. CDR3 DNA sequence: TGTGCCAAAAGGGGGTACTCGGTAGATACGCAGTATTTT.

Here the CDR3 DNA reads TGTGCCAGCAGTTTCTCCACTAGCGGGAGTACGAATGAGCAGTTCTTC. Translating gives CASSFSTSGSTNEQFF. V and J are TRBV27 and TRBJ2-1; 11 bases are a match to TRBD2. CDR1 is MNHEY, CDR2 SMNVEV, per germline (reference sequence). There are 16 residues in the CDR3. Losses at the gene ends were 3 bases for V and 7 bases for J; bases not matched to a gene: 8.

The table lists this clone with a count of one. The chain employs TRBV15 and TRBJ2-1; TRBD2 matches 9 bases. The CDR3 runs 16 residues. The V gene's germline CDR1 is LNHNV and CDR2 YYDKDF (reference sequence). V shed 1 base and J 4 bases; nucleotides not matched to a gene: 5. The CDR3 region has the DNA TGTGCCACCAGCAGAGTTCGACTAGCGGATTACAATGAGCAGTTCTTC. It codes for CATSRVRLADYNEQFF.

The chain joins TRBV20-1 to TRBJ1-1; TRBD1 aligns across 7 bases. The CDR3 runs 12 residues. The J segment lost 10 bases and the V segment lost 3 bases, leaving 8 bases of the junction unmatched. In germline, CDR1 is DFQATT, CDR2 SNEGSKA (reference sequence). Written as DNA, the CDR3 is TGCAGTGCTAGTCGACAGGGCCCGTTAGCTTTCTTT. Translation: CSASRQGPLAFF.

The rearrangement joins TRBV19 to TRBJ1-2, with 9 positions matching TRBD1. This CDR3 is built from 15 residues. V was clipped by 5 bases and J by 4 bases; unmatched bases: 8. The germline gives CDR1 LNHDA, CDR2 SQIVND (reference sequence). The CDR3 loop is CASSQGTGRVYGYTF. The CDR3 nucleotides are TGTGCCAGTAGTCAAGGGACAGGGAGAGTCTATGGCTACACCTTC.

This chain uses TRBV7-9 with TRBJ1-1; D unclear. The CDR3 covers 14 residues. The V gene's germline CDR1 is SEHNR and CDR2 FQNEAQ (reference sequence). The V end was cut by 2 bases, the J end by 4 bases, with 11 bases between. The CDR3 DNA sequence: TGTGCCAGCAGCTTAAGGGTGGGTATCACTGAAGCTTTCTTT. This translates into CASSLRVGITEAFF.

The chain has TRBV28 and TRBJ2-1, with D tentatively TRBD2 (5 bases). Germline assignment: CDR1 MDHEN and CDR2 SYDVKM. The V end lost 5 bases, the J end lost 10 bases, and 12 bases lay between the germline ends. The CDR3 runs to 12 residues. The CDR3 here is CASSRPGVEQFF. Written as DNA, the CDR3 is TGTGCCAGCAGTCGTCCCGGGGTAGAGCAGTTCTTC.